These T cell receptor beta chains were read from a single sample in a study of blood T cell repertoires in COVID-19. Some clones are missing from TCRdb's copy, which holds only in-frame ones; the method was immunoSEQ multiplex PCR. The sample includes 350,000 to 450,000 clones, around 92% of them seen just once. Sequences were obtained from PBMCs or T cells enriched from blood (not recorded which). These receptors were obtained from a woman in her thirties who had recovered from COVID-19. Each CDR3 is given with its conserved first and last residue. The order of the fields is clone size, V gene, D gene, J gene, CDR3 DNA, CDR3 protein. A D gene is named only where the DNA matches it firmly. Clone size is shown for a subset of rows, as once, few, many or a class of expanded clone.

abundance: .; v_gene: TRBV7-3; d_gene: .; j_gene: TRBJ1-1; CDR3nt: TGTGCCAGCAGCTTACAGGATGGCACTGAAGCTTTCTTT; CDR3aa: CASSLQDGTEAFF
abundance: .; v_gene: TRBV27; d_gene: TRBD1; j_gene: TRBJ2-7; CDR3nt: TGTGCCAGCAGTTTTCACGGACAGGGCTATCAGGGGGTTTTCTACGAGCAGTACTTC; CDR3aa: CASSFHGQGYQGVFYEQYF
abundance: few; v_gene: TRBV30; d_gene: TRBD1; j_gene: TRBJ1-1; CDR3nt: TGTGCCTGGAGTCCATCAGGGGGATTGGCTGAAGCTTTCTTT; CDR3aa: CAWSPSGGLAEAFF
abundance: .; v_gene: TRBV28; d_gene: .; j_gene: TRBJ1-1; CDR3nt: TGTGCCAGCAAGTTTCGAGCTGCACAGGGTGAAGCTTTCTTT; CDR3aa: CASKFRAAQGEAFF
abundance: .; v_gene: TRBV19; d_gene: .; j_gene: TRBJ1-3; CDR3nt: TGTGCCACCCTACGCGGGGCACGGTCTGGAAACACCATATATTTT; CDR3aa: CATLRGARSGNTIYF
abundance: .; v_gene: TRBV9; d_gene: TRBD1; j_gene: TRBJ1-2; CDR3nt: TGTGCCAGCAGCCAAACAGGGGGCAGATATGGCTACACCTTC; CDR3aa: CASSQTGGRYGYTF
abundance: .; v_gene: TRBV2; d_gene: TRBD2; j_gene: TRBJ2-3; CDR3nt: TGTGCCAGCAGAGGCCTAGCGGGATCGCAGTATTTT; CDR3aa: CASRGLAGSQYF
abundance: .; v_gene: TRBV6-5; d_gene: .; j_gene: TRBJ2-1; CDR3nt: TGTGCCAGCAGCCGTGGACTCCCCAATGAGCAGTTCTTC; CDR3aa: CASSRGLPNEQFF
abundance: .; v_gene: TRBV13; d_gene: .; j_gene: TRBJ2-7; CDR3nt: TGTGCCAGCAGCTTAGGAGGAGGCTACGAGCAGTACTTC; CDR3aa: CASSLGGGYEQYF
abundance: .; v_gene: TRBV5-1; d_gene: .; j_gene: TRBJ2-1; CDR3nt: TGCGCCAGCAGCTTGCCAAGACAGGGAGGCCCAAATGAGCAGTTCTTC; CDR3aa: CASSLPRQGGPNEQFF
abundance: .; v_gene: TRBV5-1; d_gene: TRBD2; j_gene: TRBJ2-1; CDR3nt: TGCGCCAGCAGCTACGCTCCTAGCGGGAGCTCCTACAATGAGCAGTTCTTC; CDR3aa: CASSYAPSGSSYNEQFF
abundance: .; v_gene: TRBV11-2; d_gene: TRBD1; j_gene: TRBJ2-1; CDR3nt: TGTGCCAGCAGCCCCGGGACAGGCAATGAGCAGTTCTTC; CDR3aa: CASSPGTGNEQFF
abundance: .; v_gene: TRBV7-8; d_gene: .; j_gene: TRBJ2-5; CDR3nt: TGTGCCAGCAGCCACCGGGGGCAAGAGACCCAGTACTTC; CDR3aa: CASSHRGQETQYF
abundance: .; v_gene: TRBV29-1; d_gene: TRBD1; j_gene: TRBJ1-5; CDR3nt: TGCAGCGTGGGAAGACAGGGCCAGCCCCAGCATTTT; CDR3aa: CSVGRQGQPQHF
abundance: .; v_gene: TRBV19; d_gene: .; j_gene: TRBJ2-5; CDR3nt: TGTGCCAGTAGATCAATCAGTGGGTTAGCTGAGACCCAGTACTTC; CDR3aa: CASRSISGLAETQYF
abundance: .; v_gene: TRBV9; d_gene: TRBD1; j_gene: TRBJ2-7; CDR3nt: TGTGCCAGCAGCGGACGGACAGGGGACTACGAGCAGTACTTC; CDR3aa: CASSGRTGDYEQYF
abundance: .; v_gene: TRBV4-1; d_gene: TRBD1; j_gene: TRBJ1-2; CDR3nt: TGCGCCAGCAGCCAAGATGACAGGGATTACTATGGCTACACCTTC; CDR3aa: CASSQDDRDYYGYTF
abundance: .; v_gene: TRBV11-2; d_gene: TRBD2; j_gene: TRBJ2-1; CDR3nt: TGTGCCAGCAGCTCCCCACTAGCGGGAGTAATTAATGAGCAGTTCTTC; CDR3aa: CASSSPLAGVINEQFF
abundance: .; v_gene: TRBV29-1; d_gene: .; j_gene: TRBJ2-1; CDR3nt: TGCAGCGTTGAATCGCGTGAGCAGTTCTTC; CDR3aa: CSVESREQFF
abundance: .; v_gene: TRBV7-8; d_gene: .; j_gene: TRBJ1-5; CDR3nt: TGTGCCAGCAGCCGCAGCGCTAATCAGCCCCAGCATTTT; CDR3aa: CASSRSANQPQHF
abundance: .; v_gene: TRBV28; d_gene: .; j_gene: TRBJ1-4; CDR3nt: TGTGCCAGCAGCCCGGAGGGGACTAATGAAAAACTGTTTTTT; CDR3aa: CASSPEGTNEKLFF
abundance: .; v_gene: TRBV25-1; d_gene: .; j_gene: TRBJ1-1; CDR3nt: TGTGCCAGCAGTCCCCCTGGGGGGTGGACTGAAGCTTTCTTT; CDR3aa: CASSPPGGWTEAFF
abundance: few; v_gene: TRBV2; d_gene: TRBD1; j_gene: TRBJ2-7; CDR3nt: TGTGCCAGCAGATCAAGACAGGGATCCTACGAGCAGTACTTC; CDR3aa: CASRSRQGSYEQYF
abundance: .; v_gene: TRBV6-1; d_gene: .; j_gene: TRBJ2-3; CDR3nt: TGTGCCAGCAGTGAATTAGCGGCTTTGAGCACAGATACGCAGTATTTT; CDR3aa: CASSELAALSTDTQYF
abundance: .; v_gene: TRBV2; d_gene: TRBD1; j_gene: TRBJ2-5; CDR3nt: TGTGCCAGCAGTCGACAGGGAGAGACCCAGTACTTC; CDR3aa: CASSRQGETQYF
abundance: .; v_gene: TRBV5-6; d_gene: .; j_gene: TRBJ2-7; CDR3nt: TGTGCCAGCAGCCCCACTAATCGGCGGGGCGAGCAGTACTTC; CDR3aa: CASSPTNRRGEQYF
abundance: .; v_gene: TRBV2; d_gene: TRBD1; j_gene: TRBJ1-6; CDR3nt: TGTGCCAGCAGGTTGGGACAGGCTAATTCACCCCTCCACTTT; CDR3aa: CASRLGQANSPLHF